The source of this T cell receptor beta chain is a study of cytomegalovirus exposure and HLA in healthy donors. Broader study findings: The CMV antigen specificity of a few CMV-associated chains was confirmed through in vitro analysis.

TCRdb's copy holds only in-frame clones and misses some; the assay was immunoSEQ multiplex PCR. This table has over 75,000 clones, more than 75% appearing once. Concerning this clone itself: The antigen is not known.

CDR1 is MNHEY, CDR2 SVGAGI, per germline. Trimming removed 6 bases from V and 8 bases from J; junction bases left unmatched: 4. There are 13 residues in the CDR3. Sequencing was carried out using PBMCs. This sequence joins TRBV6-5 and TRBJ1-4, with 9 positions matching TRBD1. The clonotype originates from a man aged 25-45 years in good health and CMV-seronegative. CDR3 protein: CASRGDRVEKLFF. DNA for the CDR3: TGTGCCAGCAGGGGGGACAGGGTGGAAAAACTGTTTTTT.